The present T cell receptor (beta chain) was sequenced within a study of T cell changes during pregnancy in multiple sclerosis. Method: immunoSEQ multiplex PCR; TCRdb's copy keeps in-frame clones and lacks some. Here the sample spans 17,000 or so clones, less than 90% being singletons. Losses at the gene ends were 4 bases for V and 5 bases for J; bases not matched to a gene: 10. The CDR3 has 15 amino acids. The V gene's germline CDR1 is SGHKS and CDR2 YYEKEE (reference sequence). The chain uses TRBV5-5 and TRBJ1-1; 8 bases map to TRBD1. This clonotype was obtained from a female donor in good health, enrolled as a control in a pregnancy study. The specimen was CD8+ T cells from peripheral blood mononuclear cells, collected in the third trimester of pregnancy. Here the CDR3 reads CASSLLQGVGTEAFF. Written as DNA, the CDR3 is TGTGCCAGCAGCCTGTTACAGGGGGTCGGAACTGAAGCTTTCTTT.